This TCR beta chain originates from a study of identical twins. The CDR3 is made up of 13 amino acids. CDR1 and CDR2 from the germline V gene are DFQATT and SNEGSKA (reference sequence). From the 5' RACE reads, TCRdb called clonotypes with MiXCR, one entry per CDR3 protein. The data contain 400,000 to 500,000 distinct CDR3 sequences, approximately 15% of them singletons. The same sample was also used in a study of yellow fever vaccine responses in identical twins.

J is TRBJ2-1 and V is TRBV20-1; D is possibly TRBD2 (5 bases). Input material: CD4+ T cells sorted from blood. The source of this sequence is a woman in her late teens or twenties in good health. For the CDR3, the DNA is TGCTGCGGTGCCACTAGTGGCACCAATGAGCAGTTCTTC. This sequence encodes CCGATSGTNEQFF.